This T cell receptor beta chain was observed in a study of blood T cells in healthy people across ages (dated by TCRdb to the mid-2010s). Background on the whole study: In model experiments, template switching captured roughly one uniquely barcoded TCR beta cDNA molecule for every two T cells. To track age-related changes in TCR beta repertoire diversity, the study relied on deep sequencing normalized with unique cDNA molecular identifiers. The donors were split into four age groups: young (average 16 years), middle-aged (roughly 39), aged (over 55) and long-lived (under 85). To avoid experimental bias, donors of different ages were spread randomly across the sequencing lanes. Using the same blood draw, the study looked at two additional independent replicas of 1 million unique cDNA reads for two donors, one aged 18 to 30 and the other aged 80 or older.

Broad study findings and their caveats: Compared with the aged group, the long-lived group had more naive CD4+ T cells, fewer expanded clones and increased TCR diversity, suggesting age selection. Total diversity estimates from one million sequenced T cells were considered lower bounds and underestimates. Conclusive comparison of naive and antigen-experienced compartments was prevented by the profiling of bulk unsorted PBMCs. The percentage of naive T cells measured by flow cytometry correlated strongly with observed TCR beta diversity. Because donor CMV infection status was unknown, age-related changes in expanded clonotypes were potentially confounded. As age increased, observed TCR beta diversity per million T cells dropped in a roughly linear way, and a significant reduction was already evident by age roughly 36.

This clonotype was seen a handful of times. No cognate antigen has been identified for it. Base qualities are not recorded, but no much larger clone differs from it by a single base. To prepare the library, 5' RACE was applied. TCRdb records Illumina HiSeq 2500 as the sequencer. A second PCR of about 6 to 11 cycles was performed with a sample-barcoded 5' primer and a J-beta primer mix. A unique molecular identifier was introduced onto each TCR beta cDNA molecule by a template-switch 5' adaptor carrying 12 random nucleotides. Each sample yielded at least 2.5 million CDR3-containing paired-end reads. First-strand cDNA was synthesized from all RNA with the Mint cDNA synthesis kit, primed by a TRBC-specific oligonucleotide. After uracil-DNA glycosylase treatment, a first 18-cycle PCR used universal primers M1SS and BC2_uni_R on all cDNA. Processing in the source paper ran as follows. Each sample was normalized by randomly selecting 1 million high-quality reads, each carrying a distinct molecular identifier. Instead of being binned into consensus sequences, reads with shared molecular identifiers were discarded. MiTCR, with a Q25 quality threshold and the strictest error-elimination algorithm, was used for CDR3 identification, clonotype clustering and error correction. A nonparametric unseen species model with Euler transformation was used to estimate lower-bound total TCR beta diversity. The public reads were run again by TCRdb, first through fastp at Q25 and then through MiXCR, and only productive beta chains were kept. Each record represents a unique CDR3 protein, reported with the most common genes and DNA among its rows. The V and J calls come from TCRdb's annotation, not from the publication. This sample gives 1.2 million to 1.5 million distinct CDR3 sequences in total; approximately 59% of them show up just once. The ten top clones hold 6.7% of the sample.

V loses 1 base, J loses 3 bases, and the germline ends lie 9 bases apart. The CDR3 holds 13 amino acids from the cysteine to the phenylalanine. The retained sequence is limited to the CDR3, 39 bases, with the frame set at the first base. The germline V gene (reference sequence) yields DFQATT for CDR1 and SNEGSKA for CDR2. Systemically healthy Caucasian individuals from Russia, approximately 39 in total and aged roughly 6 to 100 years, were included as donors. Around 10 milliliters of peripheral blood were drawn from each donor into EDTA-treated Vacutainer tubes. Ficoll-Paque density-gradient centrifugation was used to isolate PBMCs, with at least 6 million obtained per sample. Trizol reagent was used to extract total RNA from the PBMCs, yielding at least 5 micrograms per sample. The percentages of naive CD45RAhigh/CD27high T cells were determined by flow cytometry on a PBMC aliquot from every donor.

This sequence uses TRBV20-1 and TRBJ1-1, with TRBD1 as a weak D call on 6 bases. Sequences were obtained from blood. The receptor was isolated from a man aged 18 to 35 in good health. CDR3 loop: CSARGTDYTEAFF. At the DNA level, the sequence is TGCAGTGCTAGAGGGACAGATTACACTGAAGCTTTCTTT.